Listed below are T cell receptor beta chains from one sample, sequenced in a study of blood T cell repertoires in COVID-19. This table comes from immunoSEQ multiplex PCR, and its TCRdb copy is limited to in-frame clones, with some not included. The table includes approximately 300,000 clones, roughly 91% detected once. Material: peripheral blood. Receptors originate from a young man with acute or convalescent COVID-19. CDR3s include the opening cysteine and the closing phenylalanine or tryptophan. Clone sizes are given selectively: once, few, many, or a class where the clone is expanded.

j_call clone_size v_call cdr3_aa
TRBJ2-7 . TRBV7-9 CASSLPGQGNEQYF
TRBJ2-7 . TRBV28 CASSQPAGTEQQYF
TRBJ2-7 . TRBV7-6 CASSPSLALSYEQYF
TRBJ1-1 . TRBV6-6 CASNFRTGGRNTEAFF
TRBJ2-7 . TRBV3-1/TRBV3-2 CASSLGGSTRQYF
TRBJ1-2 . TRBV3-1/TRBV3-2 CASSYGNYGYTF
TRBJ2-5 . TRBV9 CASSVDGRGETQYF
TRBJ2-7 . TRBV19 CASSGVGQGTYEQYF
TRBJ1-1 . TRBV30 CAWSVRASGSEAFF
TRBJ1-5 . TRBV4-1 CASSPSREQPQHF
TRBJ2-5 . TRBV5-1 CASSLDTGTQETQYF
TRBJ2-7 . TRBV28 CASTSGGVDSYEQYF
TRBJ2-1 . TRBV24-1 CATSEGTVLNEQFF
TRBJ2-1 . TRBV2 CASPGLAGGLSNEQFF
TRBJ1-4 . TRBV28 CASSQTYTNEKLFF
TRBJ1-2 . TRBV28 CASTQRRRFNYGYTF
TRBJ2-3 . TRBV5-4 CASSLSGASTDTQYF
TRBJ1-2 . TRBV28 CASSSTGIGYGYTF
TRBJ1-2 . TRBV2 CASTTQDRGHGYTF
TRBJ1-2 once TRBV24-1 CATSDLWGESNYGYTF
TRBJ1-6 . TRBV6-1 CASSEEGDHNSPLHF
TRBJ1-1 . TRBV21-1 CASSKKGGQGPTEAFF
TRBJ1-2 . TRBV28 CASSARDGYTF
TRBJ2-7 few TRBV6-6 CASSYAGLTYEQYF
TRBJ1-2 . TRBV30 CAWSQRSLSGGYTF
TRBJ1-3 few TRBV2 CASRFSGGNTIYF
TRBJ1-2 . TRBV29-1 CSVEQGLYGYTF
TRBJ1-1 . TRBV3-1/TRBV3-2 CASAGVNTEAFF
TRBJ2-7 . TRBV28 CASSFRGRSSYEQYF
TRBJ2-1 . TRBV11-3 CASSSTGSYNEQFF
TRBJ2-3 . TRBV7-3 CASSSQRGGLDTQYF
TRBJ1-4 . TRBV12-3/TRBV12-4 CANHTEKLFF
TRBJ1-2 . TRBV28 CASSFADYTF
TRBJ2-7 . TRBV7-9 CASSSRVSYEQYF
TRBJ2-7 . TRBV19 CASSQRQGLSYEQYF
TRBJ2-5 . TRBV18 CASSPLGGETQYF
TRBJ1-6 . TRBV15 CATSGLKGIKSPLHF
TRBJ1-5 . TRBV28 CASSLSGSNQPQHF
TRBJ2-7 . TRBV27 CASSLGGEATEQYF
TRBJ1-5 once TRBV3-1/TRBV3-2 CASSQEGTGYSNQPQHF
TRBJ2-4 once TRBV28 CASSLGQIAKNIQYF
TRBJ2-3 . TRBV7-3 CASSLSGLAGDTQYF
TRBJ2-2 . TRBV6-5 CASSRDSAGELFF
TRBJ2-1 . TRBV18 CASSPPAVNEQFF
TRBJ2-1 . TRBV18 CASSDVSGNEQFF
TRBJ2-1 . TRBV13 CASSLRGLAGGPYNEQFF
TRBJ1-1 . TRBV5-6 CASSPTRQGAEAFF
TRBJ1-5 . TRBV11-1 CASSFTGGRPQPQHF
TRBJ1-1 once TRBV5-1 CASSYGQGGVEAFF
TRBJ1-2 many TRBV11-2 CASRPGQGFYGYTF
TRBJ2-7 . TRBV19 CASSQGSGEQYF
TRBJ2-2 . TRBV30 CAWSVLLGDTGELFF
TRBJ2-3 . TRBV11-2 CASSPTGDTDTQYF
TRBJ1-1 . TRBV12-3/TRBV12-4 CASSGQGHTEAFF